These T cell receptor beta chains were read from a single sample in a study of T-cell reconstitution after alpha-beta-depleted transplantation in children. TCRdb used MiXCR to reprocess the PCR reads, holding one entry per CDR3 protein. The sample yields approximately 640,000 distinct CDR3 sequences, 16% seen once. Here the sequenced sample was PBMCs from the stem cell graft donor, taken from the stem cell graft. Receptor source: a human donor who donated a stem cell graft to a child with acute myeloid leukemia. CDR3s include the opening cysteine and the closing phenylalanine or tryptophan. D genes are given only for firm matches. Rows give clone size only sometimes, using once, few, many, or a class for an expanded clone.

TGTGCCAGCAGCCAAGAAGAAATGTTCTGGTTTTTT	CASSQEEMFWFF	TRBJ1-4	TRBV5-5	NA	NA
TGCAGTGCTAGCCCTCTCGGGGGGGGGCGAGGGGAAGAGACCCAGTACTTC	CSASPLGGGRGEETQYF	TRBJ2-5	TRBV20-1	TRBD2	NA
TGCGCCAGCAGCCGTTGGCCGGAGGCTTCGGGCAATGAGCAGTTCTTC	CASSRWPEASGNEQFF	TRBJ2-1	TRBV5-1	NA	many
TGTGCCAGCAGCTTAGATTATCCGGGCACTGAAGCTTTCTTT	CASSLDYPGTEAFF	TRBJ1-1	TRBV11-3	NA	few
TGCAGTGCTCCCACGGGGCGGGGTGCGAACACCGGGGAGCTGTTTTTT	CSAPTGRGANTGELFF	TRBJ2-2	TRBV20-1	NA	many
TGTGCCAGCAGTGCCTTCGGGGGATCGGGTCAGCCCCAGCATTTT	CASSAFGGSGQPQHF	TRBJ1-5	TRBV7-2	NA	many
TGTGCCAGCATGCCGTCGGGGGGGCGCCGCAATGAGCAGTTCTTC	CASMPSGGRRNEQFF	TRBJ2-1	TRBV6-1	TRBD2	many
TGTGCCAGCAGCTTAGTACTTAGCAATCAGCCCCAGCATTTT	CASSLVLSNQPQHF	TRBJ1-5	TRBV7-8	NA	NA
TGTGCCAGCAGCCCGGGCAGGGGGGAAGTCTACGAGCAGTACTTC	CASSPGRGEVYEQYF	TRBJ2-7	TRBV6-1	NA	many
TGCAGTGCTAGAGAGGGGCTAGACAAGGAGCAGTTCTTC	CSAREGLDKEQFF	TRBJ2-1	TRBV20-1	NA	NA
TGCGCCAGCAGCTTGGACGGACTAGTCACCGGGGAGCTGTTTTTT	CASSLDGLVTGELFF	TRBJ2-2	TRBV5-1	TRBD2	many
TGTGCCAGCAGCTCCCGACAGACCTACGAGCAGTACTTC	CASSSRQTYEQYF	TRBJ2-7	TRBV7-2	NA	NA
TGTGCCAGCAGTCTTTCCGGGGAAAGGAATCAGCCCCAGCATTTT	CASSLSGERNQPQHF	TRBJ1-5	TRBV12-3/TRBV12-4	NA	NA
TGTGCCAGCAGCTTAACCCCGACAGGGGCTGGGGCCAACGTCCTGACTTTC	CASSLTPTGAGANVLTF	TRBJ2-6	TRBV7-3	TRBD1	NA
TGTGCCAGCAGTTTATGGGTATACCAGCCCCAGCATTTT	CASSLWVYQPQHF	TRBJ1-5	TRBV27	NA	NA
TGCAGTGCTGGAACAGGGTTTCTCCACTTT	CSAGTGFLHF	TRBJ1-6	TRBV20-1	NA	NA
TGCAGCGTTGAGGCAGGGGGGAATACTGAAGCTTTCTTT	CSVEAGGNTEAFF	TRBJ1-1	TRBV29-1	TRBD1	many
TGCAGTGCCCCCCCTAGGCCTAGCACAGATACGCAGTATTTT	CSAPPRPSTDTQYF	TRBJ2-3	TRBV20-1	NA	many
TGTGCCAGCAGCCATAGGACAGGAGGAACTCTCTATGGCTACACCTTC	CASSHRTGGTLYGYTF	TRBJ1-2	TRBV7-2	TRBD1	few
TGCAGTGCTTCCTACGGACAGGGGAATGACGAGCAGTACTTC	CSASYGQGNDEQYF	TRBJ2-7	TRBV20-1	TRBD1	many
TGTGCCATCAGTGAGCCGACTAAGGGGGCAACCGGGGAGCTGTTTTTT	CAISEPTKGATGELFF	TRBJ2-2	TRBV10-3	TRBD1	NA
TGTGCCAGCAGTGACGGGCAGATGAACACTGAAGCTTTCTTT	CASSDGQMNTEAFF	TRBJ1-1	TRBV6-1	NA	NA
TGTGCCAGCAGTCCCCGACACAGGGGCTCCTACGAGCAGTACTTC	CASSPRHRGSYEQYF	TRBJ2-7	TRBV12-3/TRBV12-4	TRBD1	NA
TGCAGTGCTAGATTGATGACAGGCCAACCCTCCTACGAGCAGTACTTC	CSARLMTGQPSYEQYF	TRBJ2-7	TRBV20-1	NA	many
TGCAGTGCTACGATTACCGGGGAGCTGTTTTTT	CSATITGELFF	TRBJ2-2	TRBV20-1	NA	many
TGTGCCATCAGTGAGCCCGATGGACAGGGAGGATCCGGCTACACCTTC	CAISEPDGQGGSGYTF	TRBJ1-2	TRBV10-3	TRBD1	NA
TGTGCCAGCAGCCTCAAGGGGGGATCGTTCGCGGGTACTAGCACAGATACGCAGTATTTT	CASSLKGGSFAGTSTDTQYF	TRBJ2-3	TRBV11-1	NA	NA
TGTGCCACCAGTGGCGGACAGGGTTCCTCCTCTGGGGCCAACGTCCTGACTTTC	CATSGGQGSSSGANVLTF	TRBJ2-6	TRBV24-1	TRBD1	NA
TGTGCCAGCAGCTATTCAGGGAGCACTGAAGCTTTCTTT	CASSYSGSTEAFF	TRBJ1-1	TRBV7-3	NA	many
TGTGCCAGCAGTTTTAACCGGGACACTGAAGCTTTCTTT	CASSFNRDTEAFF	TRBJ1-1	TRBV12-3/TRBV12-4	NA	many
TGTGCCAGCAGCTTAGATGCGGGGGGAGTCAATGAGCAGTTCTTC	CASSLDAGGVNEQFF	TRBJ2-1	TRBV7-6	TRBD2	many
TGTGCCAGCAGCAAGACAGCAAGCTCTGGAAACACCATATATTTT	CASSKTASSGNTIYF	TRBJ1-3	TRBV7-9	NA	NA
TGTGCCAGCAACAAACTAGACAGGGCCGACTATGGCTACACCTTC	CASNKLDRADYGYTF	TRBJ1-2	TRBV12-3/TRBV12-4	TRBD1	many
TGCAGTGCTAGTCAGGCTAGCGGGGGGGCGCAGTACGAGCAGTACTTC	CSASQASGGAQYEQYF	TRBJ2-7	TRBV20-1	TRBD2	many
TGTGCCAGCAGCATGGGACAGGGTGGTTACGAGCAGTACTTC	CASSMGQGGYEQYF	TRBJ2-7	TRBV9	TRBD1	few
TGTGCCAGCAGCTTATACGCCCCGACACACAGCGAGCAGTACTTC	CASSLYAPTHSEQYF	TRBJ2-7	TRBV6-2/TRBV6-3	NA	many
TGTGCCAGCAGCAAATCGGACAGGGCGTATTCACCCCTCCACTTT	CASSKSDRAYSPLHF	TRBJ1-6	TRBV21-1	NA	NA
TGTGCCAGCAGTCCAACAGGGACAGGGAACACTGAAGCTTTCTTT	CASSPTGTGNTEAFF	TRBJ1-1	TRBV12-3/TRBV12-4	TRBD1	NA
TGTGCCATCAGTGGGACAGGGGTCAATGGCTACACCTTC	CAISGTGVNGYTF	TRBJ1-2	TRBV10-3	TRBD1	many
TGTGCCATCAGTGAGGCCGGGGGAGAGACCCAGTACTTC	CAISEAGGETQYF	TRBJ2-5	TRBV10-3	NA	few
TGCAGTGCTAGACCACAGCAAGAGACCCAGTACTTC	CSARPQQETQYF	TRBJ2-5	TRBV20-1	NA	many
TGTGCCAGCAGCTTGGTCTGGGACAGGGCTACGGACTATGGCTACACCTTC	CASSLVWDRATDYGYTF	TRBJ1-2	TRBV5-5	TRBD1	many
TGCAGTGCTAGCCCCCCCGGGGGGTCCTCAGATACGCAGTATTTT	CSASPPGGSSDTQYF	TRBJ2-3	TRBV20-1	TRBD2	NA
TGCAGTGCTAGAATATGGGAGTTCACAGATACGCAGTATTTT	CSARIWEFTDTQYF	TRBJ2-3	TRBV20-1	NA	many
TGTGCCAGCAGTTCGATCGGGACGCAGGAAAAACTGTTTTTT	CASSSIGTQEKLFF	TRBJ1-4	TRBV28	NA	NA
TGTGCCAGCAGCTTAGGCGCAGGGGAAACAGATACGCAGTATTTT	CASSLGAGETDTQYF	TRBJ2-3	TRBV5-6	NA	few
TGTGCCAGCAGCTTCAAAGGGGGCCAGGAGGGAAAACTGTTTTTT	CASSFKGGQEGKLFF	TRBJ1-4	TRBV7-2	TRBD1	NA
TGCAGTGCTAGAATTCTTCAGGGTCCTAATGAAAAACTGTTTTTT	CSARILQGPNEKLFF	TRBJ1-4	TRBV20-1	NA	NA
TGTGCCAGCAGCGACGGGACGGACATTTTCTTC	CASSDGTDIFF	TRBJ2-1	TRBV7-3	NA	NA
TGCGCCAGCAGCCAAGATCGAGCGGGGGGGCTTTACAATGAGCAGTTCTTC	CASSQDRAGGLYNEQFF	TRBJ2-1	TRBV4-3	TRBD2	NA
TGTGCCAGCAGCTTATCGACGGGACAGGATCGCACAGATACGCAGTATTTT	CASSLSTGQDRTDTQYF	TRBJ2-3	TRBV7-9	TRBD1	few
TGTGCCAGCAGCTCACTAGCGGGGGGGCGTAATGAGCAGTTCTTC	CASSSLAGGRNEQFF	TRBJ2-1	TRBV7-2	TRBD2	many
TGTGCCAGCAGCTCACGGGCGGGGGGCCTTAGGGATGAGCAGTTCTTC	CASSSRAGGLRDEQFF	TRBJ2-1	TRBV9	TRBD2	many
TGCGCCAGCAGCTTGTTCGGGTACGGCACAGATACGCAGTATTTT	CASSLFGYGTDTQYF	TRBJ2-3	TRBV5-1	NA	NA
TGCAGTGCCAAAGCCAGCACTGAAGCTTTCTTT	CSAKASTEAFF	TRBJ1-1	TRBV20-1	NA	many
TGTGCCAGCAGCTACGCGGGGGAGACTGAAGCTTTCTTT	CASSYAGETEAFF	TRBJ1-1	TRBV13	NA	few
TGCAGTGCCCCAGGGTACTCCGCGAACACCGGGGAGCTGTTTTTT	CSAPGYSANTGELFF	TRBJ2-2	TRBV20-1	NA	many
TGTGCCAGCAGTTACGGTGCGGGGGGCTGGAATGAGCAGTTCTTC	CASSYGAGGWNEQFF	TRBJ2-1	TRBV6-2/TRBV6-3	TRBD2	NA
TGCGCCAGCAGCCCCGGGGGGGTGAGCTTTAGAGAAAAACTGTTTTTT	CASSPGGVSFREKLFF	TRBJ1-4	TRBV5-1	NA	NA